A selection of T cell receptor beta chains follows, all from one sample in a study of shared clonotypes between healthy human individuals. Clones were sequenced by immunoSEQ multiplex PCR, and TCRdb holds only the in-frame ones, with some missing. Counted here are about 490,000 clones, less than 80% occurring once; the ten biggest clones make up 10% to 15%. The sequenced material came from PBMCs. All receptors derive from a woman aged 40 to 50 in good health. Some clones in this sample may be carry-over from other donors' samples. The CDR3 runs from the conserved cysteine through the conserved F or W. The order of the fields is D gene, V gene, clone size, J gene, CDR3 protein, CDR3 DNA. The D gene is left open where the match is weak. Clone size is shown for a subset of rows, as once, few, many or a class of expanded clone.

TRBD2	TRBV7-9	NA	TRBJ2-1	CASSLPSGRESYNEQFF	TGTGCCAGCAGCTTACCTAGCGGGAGAGAATCCTACAATGAGCAGTTCTTC
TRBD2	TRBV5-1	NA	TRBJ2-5	CASSLELAGGETQYF	TGCGCCAGCAGCTTGGAGTTAGCGGGGGGAGAGACCCAGTACTTC
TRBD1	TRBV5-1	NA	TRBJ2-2	CASSLEGQGSRELFF	TGCGCCAGCAGCTTGGAGGGACAGGGGTCCAGGGAGCTGTTTTTT
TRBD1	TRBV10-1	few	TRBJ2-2	CASGEGQGGASETGELFF	TGCGCCAGCGGCGAGGGACAGGGGGGGGCCTCGGAGACCGGGGAGCTGTTTTTT
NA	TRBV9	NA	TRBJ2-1	CASSVGQRDEQFF	TGTGCCAGCAGCGTCGGACAGCGGGATGAGCAGTTCTTC
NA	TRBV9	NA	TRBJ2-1	CASSEGWNNEQFF	TGTGCCAGCAGCGAGGGGTGGAACAATGAGCAGTTCTTC
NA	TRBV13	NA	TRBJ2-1	CASSKSREQFF	TGTGCCAGCAGTAAGTCCCGTGAGCAGTTCTTC
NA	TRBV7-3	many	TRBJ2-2	CASSLSASNTGELFF	TGTGCCAGCAGCTTAAGCGCGTCGAACACCGGGGAGCTGTTTTTT
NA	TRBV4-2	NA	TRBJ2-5	CASSSTSFQETQYF	TGTGCCAGCAGCTCTACTAGCTTCCAAGAGACCCAGTACTTC
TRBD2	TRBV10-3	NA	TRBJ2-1	CAISESRLAGAVGEQFF	TGTGCCATCAGTGAGTCGAGACTAGCGGGGGCGGTAGGTGAGCAGTTCTTC
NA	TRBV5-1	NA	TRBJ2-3	CASSLVPGGTDTQYF	TGCGCCAGCAGCTTGGTGCCCGGGGGCACAGATACGCAGTATTTT
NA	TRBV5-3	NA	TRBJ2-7	CAGARTRGDEQYF	TGTGCCGGGGCTCGGACTAGGGGGGACGAGCAGTACTTC
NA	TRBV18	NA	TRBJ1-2	CASSPPGFTYGYTF	TGTGCCAGCTCACCACCGGGATTCACCTATGGCTACACCTTC
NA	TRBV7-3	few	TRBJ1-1	CASSSEGNTEAFF	TGTGCCAGCAGCTCAGAGGGGAACACTGAAGCTTTCTTT
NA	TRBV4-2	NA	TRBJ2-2	CASSGLDYTGELFF	TGTGCCAGCAGCGGTCTGGATTACACCGGGGAGCTGTTTTTT
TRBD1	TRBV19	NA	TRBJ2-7	CASRTSQGVGEQYF	TGTGCCAGTAGGACTTCACAGGGGGTCGGCGAGCAGTACTTC
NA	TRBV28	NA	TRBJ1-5	CASRPSGGQPQHF	TGTGCCAGCAGGCCCTCCGGGGGACAGCCCCAGCATTTT
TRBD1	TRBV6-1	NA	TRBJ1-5	CASSGTGVQPQHF	TGTGCCAGCAGCGGGACAGGGGTTCAGCCCCAGCATTTT
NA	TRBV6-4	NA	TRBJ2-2	CASSYSTVNTGELFF	TGTGCCAGCAGTTACTCGACGGTGAACACCGGGGAGCTGTTTTTT
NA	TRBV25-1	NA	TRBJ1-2	CASSESDRTYGYTF	TGTGCCAGCAGTGAATCGGATAGGACCTATGGCTACACCTTC
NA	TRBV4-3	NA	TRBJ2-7	CASSQEHRAPYEQYF	TGCGCCAGCAGCCAAGAACACAGGGCCCCCTACGAGCAGTACTTC
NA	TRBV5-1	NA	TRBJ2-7	CASSRDSTSYEQYF	TGCGCCAGCAGCCGGGACTCGACCTCATACGAGCAGTACTTC
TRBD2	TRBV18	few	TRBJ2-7	CASSPLAGGPIEQYF	TGTGCCAGCTCACCGTTGGCGGGAGGGCCTATCGAGCAGTACTTC
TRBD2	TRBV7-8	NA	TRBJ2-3	CASSLERDGVTQYF	TGTGCCAGCAGCTTAGAGCGGGATGGTGTTACGCAGTATTTT
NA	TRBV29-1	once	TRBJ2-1	CSGPKDADYNEQFF	TGCAGCGGCCCCAAGGATGCTGATTACAATGAGCAGTTCTTC
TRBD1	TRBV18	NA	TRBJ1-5	CASSPQGQGANQPQHF	TGTGCCAGCTCACCGCAGGGACAGGGGGCGAATCAGCCCCAGCATTTT
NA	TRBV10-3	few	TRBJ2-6	CAIREGVLNSGANVLTF	TGTGCCATCCGCGAGGGGGTTCTCAACTCTGGGGCCAACGTCCTGACTTTC
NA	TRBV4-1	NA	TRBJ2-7	CASSQSSRGASYEQYF	TGCGCCAGCAGCCAATCCTCTAGGGGGGCCTCCTACGAGCAGTACTTC
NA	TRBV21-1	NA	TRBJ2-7	CASSKGNKSYEQYF	TGTGCCAGCAGCAAAGGCAACAAGTCGTACGAGCAGTACTTC
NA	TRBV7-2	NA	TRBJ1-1	CASSLERNTEAFF	TGTGCCAGCAGCTTGGAAAGGAACACTGAAGCTTTCTTT
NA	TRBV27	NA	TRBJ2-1	CATLRDASSYNEQFF	TGTGCCACCCTACGGGACGCGAGCTCCTACAATGAGCAGTTCTTC
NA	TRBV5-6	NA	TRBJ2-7	CASSWGLGTREQYF	TGTGCCAGCAGCTGGGGACTGGGCACGAGGGAGCAGTACTTC
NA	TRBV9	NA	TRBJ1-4	CASSPGTPGLGEKLFF	TGTGCCAGCAGCCCCGGGACCCCCGGTTTAGGTGAAAAACTGTTTTTT
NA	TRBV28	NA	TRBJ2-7	CASSLPYYEQYF	TGTGCCAGCAGTTTACCATACTACGAGCAGTACTTC
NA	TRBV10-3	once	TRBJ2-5	CAISPDGLGETQYF	TGTGCCATCAGTCCTGACGGACTCGGGGAGACCCAGTACTTC
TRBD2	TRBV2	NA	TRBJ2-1	CASSATSGSNNEQFF	TGTGCCAGCAGTGCCACTAGCGGGAGTAACAATGAGCAGTTCTTC
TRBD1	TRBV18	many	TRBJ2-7	CASSTGTASTYEQYF	TGTGCCAGCTCAACCGGGACAGCCAGCACCTACGAGCAGTACTTC
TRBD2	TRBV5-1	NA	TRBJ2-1	CASGLAGGFGYNEQFF	TGCGCCAGTGGACTAGCGGGAGGGTTTGGCTACAATGAGCAGTTCTTC
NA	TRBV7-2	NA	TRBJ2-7	CASSLNIGVYEQYF	TGTGCCAGCAGCTTAAATATAGGCGTGTACGAGCAGTACTTC
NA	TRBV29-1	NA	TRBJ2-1	CSVQPLGSNEQFF	TGCAGCGTTCAACCCCTAGGGAGCAATGAGCAGTTCTTC
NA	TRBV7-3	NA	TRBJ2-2	CASSLVAGANTGELFF	TGTGCCAGCAGCTTAGTCGCAGGGGCGAACACCGGGGAGCTGTTTTTT
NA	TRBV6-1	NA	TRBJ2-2	CASRELAVGELFF	TGTGCCAGTCGGGAGTTGGCGGTCGGGGAGCTGTTTTTT
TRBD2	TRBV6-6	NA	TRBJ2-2	CASARLAGGGTGELFF	TGTGCCAGCGCAAGACTAGCGGGAGGCGGGACCGGGGAGCTGTTTTTT
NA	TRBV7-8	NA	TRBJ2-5	CASSLVILGFETQYF	TGTGCCAGCAGCTTAGTGATCTTAGGGTTCGAGACCCAGTACTTC
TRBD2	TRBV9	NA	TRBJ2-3	CASSVEPGLATDTQYF	TGTGCCAGCAGCGTAGAACCGGGACTAGCCACAGATACGCAGTATTTT
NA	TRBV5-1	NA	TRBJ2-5	CASSLDPRQTQYF	TGCGCCAGCAGCTTGGACCCACGTCAGACCCAGTACTTC
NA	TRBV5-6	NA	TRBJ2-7	CASSPDRISYEQYF	TGTGCCAGCAGCCCGGACAGAATTTCCTACGAGCAGTACTTC
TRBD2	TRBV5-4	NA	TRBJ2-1	CASSASGSSYNEQFF	TGTGCCAGCAGCGCCAGCGGGAGCTCCTACAATGAGCAGTTCTTC
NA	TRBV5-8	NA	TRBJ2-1	CASSLEGQVDNEQFF	TGTGCCAGCAGCTTGGAAGGGCAGGTGGACAATGAGCAGTTCTTC
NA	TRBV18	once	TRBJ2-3	CASSPPTRASTDTQYF	TGTGCCAGCTCACCCCCGACGAGGGCTAGCACAGATACGCAGTATTTT
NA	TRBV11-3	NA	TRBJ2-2	CASSLGPNTGELFF	TGTGCCAGCAGCTTAGGGCCTAACACCGGGGAGCTGTTTTTT
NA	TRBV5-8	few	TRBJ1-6	CASSFGYSPLHF	TGTGCCAGCAGCTTCGGTTATTCACCCCTCCACTTT
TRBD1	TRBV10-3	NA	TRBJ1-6	CAITPGQGGSPLHF	TGTGCCATCACCCCGGGACAGGGCGGTTCACCCCTCCACTTT
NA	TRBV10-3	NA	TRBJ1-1	CAISHHRAGLSTEAFF	TGTGCCATCAGTCACCACCGGGCAGGGTTAAGCACTGAAGCTTTCTTT